Listed here are 7 T cell receptor beta chains from one sample, sequenced in a study of blood T cells in healthy people across ages. A second 7 to 11 cycle PCR used barcoded and J-beta primers. TCRdb fed the 5' RACE reads into MiXCR, producing one record per CDR3 protein. The sample contains hundreds of thousands of distinct CDR3 sequences, more than 55% of which appear only once. Sequences were obtained from blood. These receptors all come from a man in his forties in good health.

The rearrangement joins TRBV9 to TRBJ2-1; 7 bases fit TRBD2. The CDR3 spans 15 residues. Germline V gene data show CDR1 as SGDLS and CDR2 as YYNGEE. Losses at the gene ends were 3 bases for V and 4 bases for J; bases not matched to a gene: 7. CDR3 loop: CASSERDLRYNEQFF. The CDR3 DNA reads as TGTGCCAGCAGCGAGCGGGATCTAAGATACAATGAGCAGTTCTTC.

About this clonotype itself: Germline and junction disagree at one end, which may indicate a read error. The chain links TRBV11-3 to TRBJ2-7; TRBD2 might be the D (5 bases). Germline CDR1 SGHNT, CDR2 YENEEA. The CDR3 totals 12 residues. This CDR3 is CASSFGVYKQYF. For the CDR3, the DNA is TGTGCCAGCAGCTTCGGGGTCTACAAGCAGTACTTC. Using reference TRBV11-3 and TRBJ2-7 for the parts outside the CDR3, the full variable domain is EAGVVQSPRYKIIEKKQPVAFWCNPISGHNTLYWYLQNLGQGPELLIRYENEEAVDDSQLPKDRFSAERLKGVDSTLKIQPAELGDSAVYLCASSFGVYKQYFGPGTRLTVT.

V is TRBV27 and J is TRBJ1-5; no clear D gene. Germline V gene data show CDR1 as MNHEY and CDR2 as SMNVEV (reference sequence). The V and J ends lost 8 bases and 0 bases respectively, with 11 bases between them. This CDR3 comprises 14 residues. The CDR3 sequence: CASSIRFSNQPQHF. The CDR3 bases are TGTGCCAGCTCTATCAGGTTTAGCAATCAGCCCCAGCATTTT.

The chain couples TRBV11-2 to TRBJ2-3; 7 bases fit TRBD2. Germline lookup yields CDR1 SGHAT and CDR2 FQNNGV. This CDR3 is built from 15 residues. Trimming at V came to 5 bases and at J to 5 bases, leaving 10 bases not matched to a gene. The DNA of the CDR3 is TGTGCCAGCAGCAAACGGACTAGAGTCGGAGATACGCAGTATTTT. It codes for CASSKRTRVGDTQYF.

This clonotype was counted many times. The rearrangement links TRBV5-1 to TRBJ1-1, with D perhaps matching TRBD1 (5 bases). Per germline, CDR1 SGHRS and CDR2 YFSETQ. The CDR3 covers 14 residues. V gave up 0 bases and J gave up 3 bases, with 9 bases separating them. DNA of the CDR3: TGCGCCAGCAGCTTGGAGCAGGGTCACACTGAAGCTTTCTTT. It is translated as CASSLEQGHTEAFF.

The chain carries TRBV10-2 and TRBJ2-4; D uncertain. The J call is in doubt because the DNA end fits TRBJ2-7 better. This CDR3 has 11 amino acids. Germline CDR1 is WSHSY and CDR2 is SAAADI. CDR3: CASSGKDEQYF. CDR3 DNA: TGCGCCAGCAGTGGGAAGGACGAGCAGTACTTC.

The genes are TRBV5-5 and TRBJ2-7; D is uncertain. Per the germline V gene, CDR1 is SGHKS and CDR2 is YYEKEE (reference sequence). V shed 2 bases and J shed 2 bases, with 11 bases lying between them. The CDR3 contains 14 residues. Here the CDR3 DNA reads TGTGCCAGCAGCTTAAGTGGCGCACCCTACGAGCAGTACTTC. This translates into CASSLSGAPYEQYF.